A selection of T cell receptor beta chains follows, all from one sample in a study of cytomegalovirus exposure and HLA in healthy donors. TCRdb's copy holds only in-frame clones and misses some; the assay was immunoSEQ multiplex PCR. The top ten clones hold roughly 1.6% of a sample with 150,000 to 200,000 clones, about four fifths of them seen once. Sequenced input: PBMCs. These receptors came from a woman in her 50s in good health and CMV-seronegative. Each CDR3 is given with its conserved first and last residue. Each record gives: J gene, D gene, clone size, V gene, CDR3 protein, CDR3 DNA. D genes are given only for firm matches. Clone size, where shown, is once, few, many, or a class for clones that have expanded.

>TRBJ1-1|.|.|TRBV7-9
CSSSFRGMNTEAFF
TGTTCCAGCAGCTTTCGGGGAATGAACACTGAAGCTTTCTTT
>TRBJ2-7|TRBD2|.|TRBV2
CASIQAGVSYEQYF
TGTGCCAGCATCCAGGCGGGAGTGAGCTACGAGCAGTACTTC
>TRBJ1-5|TRBD1|.|TRBV28
CASSPSGTGSSNQPQHF
TGTGCCAGCAGTCCATCCGGGACAGGTTCGAGCAATCAGCCCCAGCATTTT
>TRBJ2-5|TRBD2|.|TRBV9
CASSASGGVQETQYF
TGTGCCAGCAGCGCTAGCGGGGGGGTCCAAGAGACCCAGTACTTC
>TRBJ1-2|TRBD1|.|TRBV19
CASSIGGTGKPNYGYTF
TGTGCCAGTAGTATAGGTGGGACAGGGAAACCTAACTATGGCTACACCTTC
>TRBJ2-3|TRBD2|.|TRBV11-2
CASSDLGGGFPRTQYF
TGTGCCAGCAGCGACCTCGGGGGGGGATTTCCCAGGACGCAGTATTTT
>TRBJ2-1|TRBD1|.|TRBV13
CASSFRDRLGNEQFF
TGTGCCAGCAGCTTCCGGGACAGGTTAGGCAATGAGCAGTTCTTC
>TRBJ1-1|.|.|TRBV29-1
CSVGYITNTEAFF
TGCAGCGTTGGTTACATAACGAACACTGAAGCTTTCTTT
>TRBJ2-5|.|.|TRBV5-1
CASSLRPGQETQYF
TGCGCCAGCAGCTTGCGGCCAGGGCAAGAGACCCAGTACTTC
>TRBJ1-2|.|.|TRBV28
CASSERDPYGYTF
TGTGCCAGCAGTGAACGGGATCCCTATGGCTACACCTTC
>TRBJ1-2|TRBD1|.|TRBV5-5
CASSRGQGAQMNYGYTF
TGTGCCAGCAGCCGAGGACAGGGGGCGCAAATGAACTATGGCTACACCTTC
>TRBJ1-3|.|.|TRBV27
CASSTLNPFAGNTIYF
TGTGCCAGCAGCACTTTAAATCCGTTCGCTGGAAACACCATATATTTT
>TRBJ2-7|.|.|TRBV2
CASRRDYEQYF
TGTGCCAGCAGGAGGGACTACGAGCAGTACTTC
>TRBJ1-2|TRBD1|.|TRBV6-6
CASLPRGQGSGYTF
TGTGCCAGCCTCCCCCGCGGACAGGGCAGCGGCTACACCTTC
>TRBJ1-1|.|once|TRBV13
CASSLFGGNTEAFF
TGTGCCAGCAGCTTATTTGGTGGCAACACTGAAGCTTTCTTT
>TRBJ2-7|.|.|TRBV5-5
CASSLIRGTYEQYF
TGTGCCAGCAGCTTGATTAGGGGGACCTACGAGCAGTACTTC
>TRBJ1-1|.|.|TRBV28
CASSSAGAGTEAFF
TGTGCCAGCAGTTCTGCGGGGGCGGGGACTGAAGCTTTCTTT
>TRBJ2-3|TRBD2|few|TRBV5-4
CASSLVLAGGMDTQYF
TGTGCCAGCAGCTTGGTACTAGCGGGGGGGATGGATACGCAGTATTTT
>TRBJ1-2|.|.|TRBV6-5
CASFSPNYGYTF
TGTGCCAGTTTTAGCCCTAACTATGGCTACACCTTC
>TRBJ2-6|.|.|TRBV4-1
CASSQDSSGVSGANVLTF
TGCGCCAGCAGCCAAGATTCCTCGGGGGTATCTGGGGCCAACGTCCTGACTTTC
>TRBJ2-2|.|.|TRBV2
CASSATGNTGELFF
TGTGCCAGCAGTGCGACGGGGAACACCGGGGAGCTGTTTTTT
>TRBJ2-3|TRBD2|.|TRBV7-3
CASSLRVAGGRDTQYF
TGTGCCAGCAGCTTAAGAGTAGCGGGGGGACGAGATACGCAGTATTTT
>TRBJ1-2|TRBD1|.|TRBV6-5
CASTHRGRGNYGYTF
TGTGCCAGCACCCACAGGGGCAGGGGAAACTATGGCTACACCTTC
>TRBJ2-2|TRBD1|.|TRBV28
CASSLRTGVNTGELFF
TGTGCCAGCAGTTTAAGGACAGGAGTGAACACCGGGGAGCTGTTTTTT
>TRBJ2-7|.|.|TRBV7-2
CASSLGGRPTYEQYF
TGTGCCAGCAGCTTAGGGGGCAGGCCCACCTACGAGCAGTACTTC
>TRBJ1-1|TRBD1|.|TRBV6-5
CASRDRAFTEAFF
TGTGCCAGCAGAGACAGGGCCTTCACTGAAGCTTTCTTT
>TRBJ2-3|.|once|TRBV10-3
CASSSGTPTDTQYF
TGTGCCAGCAGTAGCGGCACTCCCACAGATACGCAGTATTTT
>TRBJ1-2|TRBD1|.|TRBV6-5
CASRPTDRVGGYTF
TGTGCCAGCAGACCCACGGACAGGGTGGGAGGCTACACCTTC
>TRBJ1-2|TRBD1|once|TRBV27
CASSLQTGSGYTF
TGTGCCAGCAGTTTACAGACAGGGTCTGGCTACACCTTC